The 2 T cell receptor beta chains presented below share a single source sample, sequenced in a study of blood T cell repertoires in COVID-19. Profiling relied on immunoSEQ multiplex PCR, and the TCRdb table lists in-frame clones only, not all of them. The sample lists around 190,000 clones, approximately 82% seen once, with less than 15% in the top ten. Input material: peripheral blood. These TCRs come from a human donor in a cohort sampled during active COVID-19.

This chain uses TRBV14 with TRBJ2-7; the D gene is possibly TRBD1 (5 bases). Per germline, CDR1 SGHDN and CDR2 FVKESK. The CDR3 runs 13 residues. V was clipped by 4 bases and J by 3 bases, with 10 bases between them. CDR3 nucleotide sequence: TGTGCCAGCAGCCCAGGGATAAACTACGAGCAGTACTTC. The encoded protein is CASSPGINYEQYF.

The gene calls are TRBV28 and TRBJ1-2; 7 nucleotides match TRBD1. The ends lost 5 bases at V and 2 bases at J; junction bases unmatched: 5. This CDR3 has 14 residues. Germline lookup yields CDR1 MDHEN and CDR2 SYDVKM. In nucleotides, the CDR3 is TGTGCCAGCAGTGGCCGGGACAGAAACTATGGCTACACCTTC. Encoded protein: CASSGRDRNYGYTF.